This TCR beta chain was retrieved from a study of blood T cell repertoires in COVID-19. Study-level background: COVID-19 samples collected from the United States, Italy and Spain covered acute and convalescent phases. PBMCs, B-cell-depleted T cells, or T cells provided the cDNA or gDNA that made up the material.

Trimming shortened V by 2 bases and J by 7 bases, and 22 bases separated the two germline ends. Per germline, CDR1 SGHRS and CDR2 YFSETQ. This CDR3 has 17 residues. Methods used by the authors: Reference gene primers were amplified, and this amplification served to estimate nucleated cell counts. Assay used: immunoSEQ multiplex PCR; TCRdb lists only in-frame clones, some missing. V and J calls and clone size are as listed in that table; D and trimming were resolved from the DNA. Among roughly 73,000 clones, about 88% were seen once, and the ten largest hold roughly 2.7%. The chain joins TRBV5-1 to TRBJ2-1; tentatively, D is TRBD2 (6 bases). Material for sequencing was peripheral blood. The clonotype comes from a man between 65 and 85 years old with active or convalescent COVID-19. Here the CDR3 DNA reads TGCGCCAGCAGCTTCCAAACTAGCAACCTACAAGGGAATGAGCAGTTCTTC. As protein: CASSFQTSNLQGNEQFF.